The next 24 T cell receptor beta chains were all read from a single sample in a study of blood T cell repertoires in COVID-19. Clones were read by immunoSEQ multiplex PCR, and TCRdb kept only the in-frame ones, dropping some. The sample holds 180,000 or so clones, under 80% seen once. The source material was peripheral blood. The source of these receptors is a man in his fifties or sixties who had recovered from COVID-19.

This clone was observed a few times. J is TRBJ2-3 and V is TRBV3-1 (or the pseudogene TRBV3-2); 8 bases are a match to TRBD2. V was clipped by 10 bases and J by 5 bases; unmatched bases: 11. Germline values: CDR1 LGHDT, CDR2 YNNKEL (reference sequence). The CDR3 is 14 amino acids. The CDR3 nucleotides read TGTGCCACCAGTCTTCGGGAGGGGGGAGATACGCAGTATTTT. It yields the protein CATSLREGGDTQYF.

The rearrangement links TRBV28 to TRBJ1-3, with unresolved D. CDR1 is MDHEN, CDR2 SYDVKM, per germline. The CDR3 runs 14 residues. Trimming removed 7 bases from V and 1 base from J, with 11 bases in between. The DNA for the CDR3 is TGTGCCAGCATTCCAGGAGGGTCTGGAAACACCATATATTTT. It translates to CASIPGGSGNTIYF.

In this sample, this clone turned up a few times. The chain links TRBV6-1 to TRBJ1-1; 9 nucleotides match TRBD1. The CDR3 spans 18 residues. Germline CDR1 reads MNHNS; CDR2 reads SASEGT. Germline trimming cut 4 bases from V and 6 bases from J; bases unmatched to any gene: 18. CDR3 in DNA: TGTGCCAGCAGTGGGGAGGGGGGACAGGGCGTTAGGAGCGCTGAAGCTTTCTTT. This encodes CASSGEGGQGVRSAEAFF.

V and J are TRBV13 and TRBJ1-2; a possible D gene is TRBD1 (6 bases). Germline-derived CDR1 and CDR2 are PRHDT and FYEKMQ (reference sequence). V lost 7 bases and J 14 bases, leaving 20 bases between the germline ends. There are 12 residues in the CDR3. CDR3 amino acids: CASTRIGGARTF. The DNA of the CDR3 is TGTGCCAGCACCCGGATTGGGGGGGCGCGGACCTTC.

The chain has TRBV2 and TRBJ1-5; D perhaps matches TRBD1 (6 bases). This CDR3 spans 13 amino acids. V was clipped by 3 bases and J by 8 bases, with 11 bases between them. Germline CDR1 SNHLY, CDR2 FYNNEI. The DNA for the CDR3 is TGTGCCAGCAGTGAGGTCAGGGGTGAGCCCCAGCATTTT. Residues: CASSEVRGEPQHF.

DNA for the CDR3: TGCGCCAGCAGCCAAGCTCTAGCGGGAGGGCCTGGGTATACGCAGTATTTT. The encoded protein is CASSQALAGGPGYTQYF. The rearrangement joins TRBV4-1 to TRBJ2-3; TRBD2 agrees at 12 bases. The trim removed 1 base at V and 7 bases at J, leaving 9 bases unmatched. The germline V gene has CDR1 MGHRA and CDR2 YSYEKL. The length of the CDR3 is 17 residues.

V and J are TRBV9 and TRBJ1-1, with TRBD1 matching 7 bases. CDR1 is SGDLS, CDR2 YYNGEE, per germline. This CDR3 spans 14 amino acids. V dropped 2 bases and J dropped 4; count of bases not matched to a gene: 5. The DNA for the CDR3 is TGTGCCAGCAGCGTCCGACAGGGTAGCACTGAAGCTTTCTTT. Translated, it gives CASSVRQGSTEAFF.

The chain employs TRBV6-4 and TRBJ2-3; the match to TRBD2 covers 8 bases. J lost 1 base, V lost 0 bases, and 3 bases had no gene match. The CDR3 runs to 16 residues. The germline gives CDR1 MRHNA, CDR2 SNTAGT. CDR3 sequence: CASSDSSSGGTDTQYF. Written as DNA, the CDR3 is TGTGCCAGCAGTGACTCGAGTAGCGGGGGCACAGATACGCAGTATTTT.

This chain uses TRBV4-1 with TRBJ2-3, with D possibly being TRBD2 (7 bases). V was trimmed by 2 bases and J by 3 bases, leaving 15 bases between them. CDR1 MGHRA and CDR2 YSYEKL come from the germline V gene. This CDR3 comprises 16 residues. This chain's CDR3 is CASSQLTGRGTDTQYF. The CDR3 coding sequence is TGCGCCAGCAGCCAACTTACAGGGAGGGGGACAGATACGCAGTATTTT.

The genes are TRBV5-1 and TRBJ2-5; tentative D call: TRBD2 (7 bases). The CDR3 has 14 amino acids. The V and J ends lost 4 bases and 5 bases respectively, with 15 bases between them. Germline V lookup: CDR1 SGHRS, CDR2 YFSETQ. CDR3 amino acids: CASSPEGGGETQYF. For the CDR3, the DNA is TGCGCCAGCAGCCCGGAGGGGGGGGGCGAGACCCAGTACTTC.

The chain joins TRBV6-5 to TRBJ2-3; D may be TRBD2 (6 bases). The CDR3 runs to 14 residues. Trimming took off 6 bases at V and 10 bases at J, with 20 bases between the two ends. Germline-derived CDR1 and CDR2 are MNHEY and SVGAGI. CDR3 coding DNA: TGTGCCAGCAGCCGAGTCGGGAGTGGAAGGGCGCAGTATTTT. This sequence encodes CASSRVGSGRAQYF.

The V gene is TRBV28, the J gene TRBJ2-3; TRBD1 matches 7 bases. With 7 bases clipped from V and 0 bases from J, the junction kept 16 bases outside the gene matches. The CDR3 length is 18 residues. Looked up from germline, CDR1 is MDHEN and CDR2 is SYDVKM. CDR3 in DNA: TGTGCCAGCAACACCGGCGGCAATCAGGGGGTGAGCACAGATACGCAGTATTTT. It specifies CASNTGGNQGVSTDTQYF.

The V gene is TRBV28, the J gene TRBJ2-7; the match to TRBD2 covers 9 bases. Per the germline V gene, CDR1 is MDHEN and CDR2 is SYDVKM. The CDR3 runs to 15 residues. With V trimmed by 8 bases and J by 1 base, 9 bases remained unmatched. The CDR3 loop is CASGRPSGISYEQYF. The CDR3 nucleotides read TGTGCCAGCGGCAGACCTAGCGGGATATCCTACGAGCAGTACTTC.

The chain links TRBV5-1 to TRBJ2-7; 10 nucleotides match TRBD2. Losses at the gene ends were 4 bases for V and 7 bases for J; bases not matched to a gene: 14. The CDR3 loop spans 16 amino acids. Germline V gene data show CDR1 as SGHRS and CDR2 as YFSETQ. CDR3 in amino acids: CASSLSTSGVRGEQYF. The CDR3, as DNA: TGCGCCAGCAGCCTGTCTACTAGCGGGGTACGAGGGGAGCAGTACTTC.

The rearrangement uses TRBV3-1 (or the pseudogene TRBV3-2) and TRBJ1-4; possible D gene TRBD1, 6 bases. The CDR3 is 16 residues long. Between the trimmed V and J ends, which lost 5 bases and 10 bases, there was a span of 23 bases. Germline lookup yields CDR1 LGHDT and CDR2 YNNKEL (reference sequence). The DNA for the CDR3 is TGTGCCAGCAGCTCACGGAAGGGTCAGGGGCTTGGAAAACTGTTTTTT. Encoded protein: CASSSRKGQGLGKLFF.

This rearrangement joins TRBV21-1 to TRBJ1-5; TRBD1, the table's D call, was not compared with the DNA. TRBV21-1 is a documented pseudogene. This CDR3 region has 16 residues. For the CDR3, the DNA is TGTGCCAGCAGCAAATGCACAGGGGCGTTAAATCAGCCCCAGCATTTT. It translates to CASSKCTGALNQPQHF.

V usage is TRBV18 and J usage is TRBJ1-2, with D unclear. The V gene lost 1 base and the J gene lost 4 bases, with 7 bases spanning the gap. Per germline, CDR1 KGHSH and CDR2 LQKENI. The CDR3 is made up of 13 amino acids. CDR3 in amino acids: CASSPRSVYGYTF. As DNA, the CDR3 is TGTGCCAGCTCACCACGATCAGTCTATGGCTACACCTTC.

The chain has TRBV7-2 and TRBJ1-1; the D is unclear. Trimming removed 5 bases at V and 7 bases at J, with 17 bases between. The CDR3 contains 14 residues. Germline V gene sequence: CDR1 SGHTA, CDR2 FQGNSA. The CDR3 nucleotides read TGTGCCAGCAGCCTTACGGTTCTAGCTCGTGAAGCTTTCTTT. Encoded protein: CASSLTVLAREAFF.

This clone has a single count. The V gene is TRBV28, the J gene TRBJ2-7, with 10 nucleotides matching TRBD2. CDR1 is MDHEN and CDR2 is SYDVKM in the germline V gene. This CDR3 region has 12 residues. Trimming at V came to 6 bases and at J to 10 bases, leaving 6 bases not matched to a gene. The CDR3 DNA sequence: TGTGCCAGCAGGCCGGGACTAGCGCAACAGTACTTC. Its translation is CASRPGLAQQYF.

This clone appeared a few times. The chain recombines TRBV2 with TRBJ2-1; tentative D call: TRBD1 (5 bases). CDR3 length: 13 residues. Germline lookup yields CDR1 SNHLY and CDR2 FYNNEI. The ends were cut back, 6 bases at V and 8 bases at J, with 14 bases in the middle. The chain's CDR3 is CASRGLGADEQFF. The CDR3 nucleotides read TGTGCCAGCAGGGGGCTAGGGGCCGATGAGCAGTTCTTC.

This clone was counted between two and nine times. The chain uses TRBV7-6 and TRBJ1-1, with D perhaps matching TRBD1 (6 bases). CDR3 size: 14 residues. CDR1 is SGHVS and CDR2 is FNYEAQ in the germline V gene. V was trimmed by 5 bases and J by 3 bases, leaving 13 bases between them. The CDR3 nucleotides read TGTGCCAGCAGCCCAGGGGAGGGGGACACTGAAGCTTTCTTT. As protein: CASSPGEGDTEAFF.

This chain joins TRBV3-1 (or the pseudogene TRBV3-2) and TRBJ1-5, with D perhaps matching TRBD1 (5 bases). There are 17 residues in the CDR3. Germline CDR1 reads LGHDT; CDR2 reads YNNKEL (reference sequence). Trimming removed 6 bases at V and 5 bases at J, with 23 bases between. The CDR3 DNA follows: TGTGCCAGCAGGAAGACAGCCACACATGTCTTAGATCAGCCCCAGCATTTT. Residues: CASRKTATHVLDQPQHF.

The V and J genes are TRBV9 and TRBJ2-5; 8 nucleotides line up with TRBD2. V shed 2 bases and J 1 base; nucleotides not matched to a gene: 7. The V gene's germline CDR1 is SGDLS and CDR2 YYNGEE. The CDR3 extends over 16 amino acids. The DNA for the CDR3 is TGTGCCAGCAGCGTCGGTGGTAGCGGGACCCAAGAGACCCAGTACTTC. Amino acids: CASSVGGSGTQETQYF.

This clone showed up just a few times. The chain employs TRBV10-2 and TRBJ1-5; no reliable D call. Trimming stripped 1 base from V and 2 bases from J, with 9 bases between. The germline V gene encodes CDR1 WSHSY and CDR2 SAAADI. The CDR3 runs 15 residues. The CDR3 loop is CASSEWRNGNQPQHF. DNA of the CDR3: TGCGCCAGCAGTGAGTGGAGAAACGGCAATCAGCCCCAGCATTTT.